This T cell receptor (beta chain) was retrieved from a study of T cells in narcolepsy. This CDR3 spans 16 amino acids. Trimming at V came to 6 bases and at J to 2 bases, leaving 5 bases not matched to a gene. In germline, CDR1 is SEHNR, CDR2 FQNEAQ (reference sequence). The data were produced by immunoSEQ multiplex PCR, yet TCRdb's version contains in-frame clones alone and is incomplete. The sample contains about 24,000 clones, roughly 85% of which appear only once. The clonotype was recovered from a human donor in good health. The sequenced material came from memory (CD45RA-) CD4+ T cells from blood. The chain employs TRBV7-9 and TRBJ2-2, with 11 bases matching TRBD2. CDR3 in amino acids: CASRHRLAGNTGELFF. CDR3 bases: TGTGCCAGCAGACATAGACTAGCGGGAAACACCGGGGAGCTGTTTTTT.